What follows are 16 T cell receptor beta chains derived from one specimen sequenced in a study of blood T cell repertoires in COVID-19. Here immunoSEQ multiplex PCR was the method, and the copy in TCRdb shows in-frame clones only, minus some. The profile shows around 100,000 clones, roughly 90% of them singletons. The specimen sequenced was peripheral blood. The receptors shown here come from a man between 45 and 60 years old with COVID-19, enrolled during active disease.

The chain recombines TRBV27 with TRBJ1-4, with 12 bases matching TRBD1. The CDR3 is 16 residues long. Germline lookup yields CDR1 MNHEY and CDR2 SMNVEV (reference sequence). V was clipped by 4 bases and J by 8 bases; unmatched bases: 8. CDR3 DNA sequence: TGTGCCAGCAGTTCCGGGACAGGGGGCGTTGGAGAAAAACTGTTTTTT. This translates into CASSSGTGGVGEKLFF.

The V and J genes are TRBV7-2 and TRBJ2-1, with D maybe TRBD1 (6 bases). The CDR3 spans 15 residues. Germline V gene sequence: CDR1 SGHTA, CDR2 FQGNSA. V lost 8 bases and J lost 4, with 18 bases in between. CDR3 DNA sequence: TGTGCCAGCCCCCCGGTTACAGGGCCATACAATGAGCAGTTCTTC. Translating it yields CASPPVTGPYNEQFF.

The chain has TRBV3-1 (or the pseudogene TRBV3-2) and TRBJ1-2, with a tentative D call TRBD1 (5 bases). The length of the CDR3 is 14 residues. CDR1 is LGHDT, CDR2 YNNKEL, per germline (reference sequence). Between the trimmed V and J ends, which lost 0 bases and 7 bases, there was a span of 12 bases. The CDR3 loop is CASSQDIQGPGYTF. In nucleotides, the CDR3 is TGTGCCAGCAGCCAAGATATCCAGGGCCCTGGCTACACCTTC.

The V call is TRBV5-4, the J call TRBJ2-7; 8 bases are a match to TRBD1. After removal of 3 bases from V and 1 base from J, the junction contained 6 bases not matched to a gene. This CDR3 comprises 15 residues. Germline V gene lookup returns CDR1 SGHNT and CDR2 YYREEE (reference sequence). The CDR3: CASSSGQGGSYEQYF. In DNA form, the CDR3 reads TGTGCCAGCAGCTCCGGACAGGGTGGATCCTACGAGCAGTACTTC.

This sequence joins TRBV2 and TRBJ2-2; 7 bases fit TRBD2. Germline trimming cut 6 bases from V and 3 bases from J; bases unmatched to any gene: 4. Per germline, CDR1 SNHLY and CDR2 FYNNEI. The CDR3 is 14 amino acids. The CDR3 is CASRGGEYTGELFF. The CDR3 DNA reads TGTGCCAGCAGGGGAGGGGAATACACCGGGGAGCTGTTTTTT.

The chain has TRBV10-3 and TRBJ2-7, with a tentative D call TRBD1 (5 bases). Germline V gene lookup returns CDR1 ENHRY and CDR2 SYGVKD. The CDR3 loop spans 13 amino acids. V shed 6 bases and J shed 2 bases, with 11 bases lying between them. CDR3 DNA sequence: TGTGCCATCAGCCAAGGGGCTGCCTACGAGCAGTACTTC. Residues: CAISQGAAYEQYF.

V is TRBV6-5 and J is TRBJ1-1; 7 bases line up with TRBD1. J gave up 4 bases and V 5 bases, and 10 bases lay outside the gene matches. Looked up from germline, CDR1 is MNHEY and CDR2 is SVGAGI. The CDR3 length is 15 residues. The CDR3 DNA reads as TGTGCCAGCAGTCTCTCCGACAGGGTTACCACTGAAGCTTTCTTT. It yields the protein CASSLSDRVTTEAFF.

The rearrangement uses TRBV30 and TRBJ1-2, with D possibly TRBD1 on 5 matching bases. The CDR3 consists of 12 residues. Germline V CDR1 and CDR2: GTSNPN, SVGIG (reference sequence). The V gene lost 1 base and the J gene lost 2 bases, with 5 bases spanning the gap. CDR3 residues: CAWSAGNYGYTF. CDR3 in DNA: TGTGCCTGGAGTGCAGGGAACTATGGCTACACCTTC.

The chain couples TRBV15 to TRBJ2-3; the match to TRBD2 covers 9 bases. Germline CDR1 reads LNHNV; CDR2 reads YYDKDF (reference sequence). J lost 2 bases, V lost 0 bases, and 6 bases had no gene match. The CDR3 contains 17 residues. The CDR3 protein is CATSRDPRGGLTDTQYF. In DNA, the CDR3 is TGTGCCACCAGCAGAGATCCGCGGGGGGGCCTCACAGATACGCAGTATTTT.

The chain combines TRBV11-2 with TRBJ2-7; 10 bases agree with TRBD1. CDR3 length: 15 amino acids. V trimming: 4 bases; J trimming: 0 bases; junction bases outside the gene matches: 3. Per germline, CDR1 SGHAT and CDR2 FQNNGV. The CDR3 region is CASSWDRGFSYEQYF. In DNA form, the CDR3 reads TGTGCCAGCAGCTGGGACAGGGGATTCTCCTACGAGCAGTACTTC.

This chain links TRBV19 with TRBJ2-1; 12 nucleotides match TRBD2. V lost 1 base and J lost 2; bases outside the gene matches: 6. The CDR3 extends over 18 amino acids. In germline, CDR1 is LNHDA, CDR2 SQIVND (reference sequence). The CDR3 is CASSIVPSGGAPYNEQFF. DNA of the CDR3: TGTGCCAGTAGTATAGTACCTAGCGGGGGGGCCCCCTACAATGAGCAGTTCTTC.

The gene calls are TRBV6-1 and TRBJ2-1; TRBD2 is a possible D gene (5 bases). The length of the CDR3 is 16 residues. Trimming stripped 4 bases from V and 3 bases from J, with 16 bases between. CDR1 is MNHNS, CDR2 SASEGT, per germline. The CDR3 DNA sequence: TGTGCCAGCAGTGGATTCGTGGTTGGAGGCTACAATGAGCAGTTCTTC. This translates into CASSGFVVGGYNEQFF.

The gene calls are TRBV15 and TRBJ2-7, with TRBD2 as a possible D gene (5 bases). V lost 6 bases to trimming and J lost 4 bases, with 13 bases between them. Germline V lookup: CDR1 LNHNV, CDR2 YYDKDF (reference sequence). This CDR3 region has 13 residues. The CDR3 coding sequence is TGTGCCACCAGTGGTCAGGACTCTTACGAGCAGTACTTC. Translating it yields CATSGQDSYEQYF.

CDR3 nucleotides: TGTGCCACCAGCACAGAGATCACAGGGGGGGGCACCGGGGAGCTGTTTTTT. It is translated as CATSTEITGGGTGELFF. This rearrangement joins TRBV15 to TRBJ2-2, with a tentative D call TRBD1 (8 bases). The ends were cut back, 4 bases at V and 4 bases at J, with 19 bases in the middle. This CDR3 spans 17 amino acids. Per germline, CDR1 LNHNV and CDR2 YYDKDF (reference sequence). The full variable domain, in which reference TRBV15 and TRBJ2-2 provide the parts outside the CDR3, is DAMVIQNPRYQVTQFGKPVTLSCSQTLNHNVMYWYQQKSSQAPKLLFHYYDKDFNNEADTPDNFQSRRPNTSFCFLDIRSPGLGDTAMYLCATSTEITGGGTGELFFGEGSRLTVL.

The chain couples TRBV19 to TRBJ1-6; no firm D call. The ends were cut back, 3 bases at V and 9 bases at J, with 21 bases in the middle. Germline CDR1 is LNHDA and CDR2 is SQIVND (reference sequence). The CDR3 spans 17 residues. This CDR3 is CASSICEIRDLGSPLHF. The CDR3 region has the DNA TGTGCCAGTAGTATCTGCGAAATCCGGGATTTGGGTTCACCCCTCCACTTT.

The V gene is TRBV27, the J gene TRBJ1-2; D may be TRBD1 (6 bases). The CDR3 sequence is 15 residues long. Per the germline V gene, CDR1 is MNHEY and CDR2 is SMNVEV (reference sequence). V was clipped by 2 bases and J by 7 bases, with 17 bases between them. CDR3 DNA: TGTGCCAGCAGTTTACCCTCGGGGAGGGGGGCTGGCTACACCTTC. Protein product: CASSLPSGRGAGYTF.